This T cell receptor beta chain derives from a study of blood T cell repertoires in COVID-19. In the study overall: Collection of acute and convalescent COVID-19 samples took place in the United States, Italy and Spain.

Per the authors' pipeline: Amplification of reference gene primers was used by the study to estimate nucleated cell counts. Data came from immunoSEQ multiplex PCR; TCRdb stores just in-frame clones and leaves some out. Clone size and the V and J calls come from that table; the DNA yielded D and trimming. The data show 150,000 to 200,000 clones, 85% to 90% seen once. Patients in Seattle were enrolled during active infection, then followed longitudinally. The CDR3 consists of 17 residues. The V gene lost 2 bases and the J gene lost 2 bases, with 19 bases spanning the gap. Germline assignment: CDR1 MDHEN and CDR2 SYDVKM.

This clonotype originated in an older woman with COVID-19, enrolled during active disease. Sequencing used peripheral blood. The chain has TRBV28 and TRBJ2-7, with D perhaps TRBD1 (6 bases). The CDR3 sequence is CASSLEARQGYAYEQYF. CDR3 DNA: TGTGCCAGCAGTTTAGAAGCCCGGCAGGGGTACGCCTACGAGCAGTACTTC.